The 18 T cell receptor beta chains reported below all come from one sample, sequenced in a study of Graves' ophthalmopathy and Graves' hyperthyroidism. RNA transcripts were the source from which TCR beta CDR3 regions were amplified. RT-PCR in the first round used HTBI primers; a second-round multiplex PCR followed. TCRdb redid the calling of the multiplex PCR reads with MiXCR, one entry per CDR3 protein. The sample yields more than 550,000 distinct CDR3 sequences, approximately 39% seen once. The sample taken for sequencing was peripheral blood. Receptors were obtained from an adult man with Graves' ophthalmopathy.

At least ten counts were recorded for this clonotype. The V gene is TRBV20-1, the J gene TRBJ2-7, with D unresolved. Trimming left V 2 bases short and J 0 bases short, with 8 bases between. Germline CDR1 DFQATT, CDR2 SNEGSKA (reference sequence). There are 13 residues in the CDR3. The CDR3 region has the DNA TGCAGTGCTAGACCAGGCAGCTCCTACGAGCAGTACTTC. Protein: CSARPGSSYEQYF.

In the case of this clonotype: A junction end diverges from the germline sequence, so it may reflect a read error. The chain recombines TRBV15 with TRBJ2-6; 8 positions match TRBD1. This CDR3 is 18 amino acids long. CDR1 is LNHNV and CDR2 is YYDKDF in the germline V gene (reference sequence). DNA for the CDR3: TGTGCCACCAGCAGAGGTGGGACAGGTTTTTCTGGGGCCGACGTCCTGACTTTC. Protein: CATSRGGTGFSGADVLTF.

J is TRBJ1-3 and V is TRBV7-9; 7 bases are shared with TRBD1. The CDR3 is 15 amino acids. V dropped 2 bases and J dropped 0; count of bases not matched to a gene: 1. The germline gives CDR1 SEHNR, CDR2 FQNEAQ (reference sequence). The CDR3 spells CASSLNRGSGNTIYF. In DNA form, the CDR3 reads TGTGCCAGCAGCTTAAACAGGGGCTCTGGAAACACCATATATTTT.

The chain is built from TRBV6-6 and TRBJ1-1, with D tentatively TRBD1 (5 bases). The V end lost 0 bases, the J end lost 7 bases, and 15 bases lay between the germline ends. The germline CDR1 and CDR2 sequences are MNHNY and SVGAGI (reference sequence). The length of the CDR3 is 15 residues. This CDR3 reads CASSYSTGGTGEAFF. CDR3 DNA sequence: TGTGCCAGCAGTTACTCGACCGGAGGAACAGGTGAAGCTTTCTTT.

About this clonotype: A much larger clone differs by one base, so this may be a read error. The V call is TRBV24-1, the J call TRBJ1-2, with 8 bases aligning to TRBD1. This CDR3 region has 13 residues. CDR1 is KGHDR and CDR2 is SFDVKD in the germline V gene. Losses at the gene ends were 4 bases for V and 4 bases for J; bases not matched to a gene: 1. The CDR3 region has the DNA TGTGCCACCAGTGAAGGGACAGGCTATGGCTACACCTTC. Protein: CATSEGTGYGYTF.

Here the CDR3 DNA reads TGCAGTGCAAACCCCGGGACAGGGACCCAGTACTTC. Protein: CSANPGTGTQYF. V is TRBV20-1 and J is TRBJ2-5, with 8 positions matching TRBD1. Trimming removed 6 bases from V and 7 bases from J; junction bases left unmatched: 7. Germline values: CDR1 DFQATT, CDR2 SNEGSKA (reference sequence). This CDR3 comprises 12 residues.

The chain combines TRBV15 with TRBJ2-6; no clear D gene. V was cut by 3 bases and J by 4 bases, with 10 bases left in between. Germline-derived CDR1 and CDR2 are LNHNV and YYDKDF (reference sequence). This CDR3 spans 15 amino acids. The CDR3 bases are TGTGCCACCAGCAGTCCGTCCGGGGGGGCCAACGTCCTGACTTTC. It codes for CATSSPSGGANVLTF.

The chain carries TRBV12-5 and TRBJ1-5, with D unclear. This CDR3 comprises 16 residues. Trimming shortened V by 1 base and J by 0 bases, and 10 bases separated the two germline ends. Germline V gives CDR1 LGHNT, CDR2 FRNRAP. The CDR3 region is CASGLAGWNSNQPQHF. In DNA, the CDR3 is TGTGCTAGTGGTTTGGCGGGATGGAATAGCAATCAGCCCCAGCATTTT.

This clonotype was detected many times. The CDR3 loop is CASSATGTSGANVLTF. CDR3 coding DNA: TGTGCCAGCAGCGCGACAGGGACCTCTGGGGCCAACGTCCTGACTTTC. The V gene is TRBV9, the J gene TRBJ2-6; TRBD1 aligns across 7 bases. Germline V gene sequence: CDR1 SGDLS, CDR2 YYNGEE. This CDR3 region has 16 residues. V gave up 3 bases and J gave up 0 bases; unmatched junction bases: 3.

This clonotype has ten or more counts. The chain employs TRBV12-5 and TRBJ1-6, with unresolved D. Germline values: CDR1 LGHNT, CDR2 FRNRAP. V lost 1 base, J lost 7 bases, and 5 bases lay in between. This CDR3 is 13 amino acids long. CDR3 bases: TGTGCTAGTGGTTTGGGACTGAATTCACCCCTCCACTTT. Protein product: CASGLGLNSPLHF.

Concerning this clonotype: Relative to the germline gene, one junction end is altered; a read error may explain this. The genes are TRBV7-7 and TRBJ2-3, with D tentatively TRBD1 or TRBD2 (5 bases each). The length of the CDR3 is 15 residues. The germline CDR1 and CDR2 sequences are SSHAT and FNYEAQ (reference sequence). DNA of the CDR3: TGTGCCAGCAGCTCCGGGACGGGAAGCACAGGTACGCAGTATTTT. Amino acids: CASSSGTGSTGTQYF.

This clonotype was seen many times. The rearrangement links TRBV2 to TRBJ1-6; D is unresolved. Germline V CDR1 and CDR2: SNHLY, FYNNEI. This CDR3 comprises 14 residues. Trimming removed 3 bases at V and 5 bases at J, with 8 bases between. The CDR3 spells CASSEAVNNSPLHF. The CDR3 region has the DNA TGTGCCAGCAGTGAGGCGGTTAATAATTCACCCCTCCACTTT. Variable domain in full (rest from reference TRBV2 and TRBJ1-6): EPEVTQTPSHQVTQMGQEVILRCVPISNHLYFYWYRQILGQKVEFLVSFYNNEISEKSEIFDDQFSVERPDGSNFTLKIRSTKLEDSAMYFCASSEAVNNSPLHFGNGTRLTVT.

This clonotype came up many times. This chain links TRBV27 with TRBJ1-2; maybe TRBD1 (5 bases). CDR1 MNHEY and CDR2 SMNVEV come from the germline V gene (reference sequence). The CDR3 covers 13 residues. Trimming took off 5 bases at V and 4 bases at J, with 11 bases between the two ends. This CDR3 is CASSPGAAYGYTF. In DNA form, the CDR3 reads TGTGCCAGCAGTCCCGGGGCGGCCTATGGCTACACCTTC.

This clonotype was observed at least ten times. The gene calls are TRBV19 and TRBJ1-2; D uncertain. CDR1 is LNHDA and CDR2 is SQIVND in the germline V gene (reference sequence). CDR3 length: 12 residues. Trimming pared 3 bases from V and 8 bases from J, leaving 10 bases between. This chain's CDR3 is CASSMWEGGYTF. In nucleotides, the CDR3 is TGTGCCAGTAGTATGTGGGAGGGAGGCTACACCTTC.

The chain is built from TRBV7-9 and TRBJ2-7, with 9 bases aligning to TRBD1. CDR3 size: 15 residues. Losses at the gene ends were 6 bases for V and 4 bases for J; bases not matched to a gene: 10. Germline V CDR1 and CDR2: SEHNR, FQNEAQ (reference sequence). The CDR3 reads CASSVTGQGRYEQYF. The CDR3 bases are TGTGCCAGCAGTGTCACCGGACAGGGGCGGTACGAGCAGTACTTC.

This clonotype appeared a single time. The rearrangement joins TRBV3-1 to TRBJ1-2; 9 bases are a match to TRBD1. V lost 0 bases to trimming and J lost 4 bases; unmatched junction nucleotides: 3. Germline V gene data show CDR1 as LGHDT and CDR2 as YNNKEL (reference sequence). The CDR3 length is 15 residues. CDR3 amino acids: CASSQDGTGIYGYTF. In DNA form, the CDR3 reads TGTGCCAGCAGCCAAGATGGGACAGGGATCTATGGCTACACCTTC.

This clonotype was counted many times. This rearrangement joins TRBV10-3 to TRBJ1-1; D perhaps matches TRBD1 (6 bases). V lost 8 bases to trimming and J lost 0 bases, with 10 bases between them. This CDR3 region has 13 residues. Per the germline V gene, CDR1 is ENHRY and CDR2 is SYGVKD. DNA for the CDR3: TGTGCCATCGGAGGGGGTATGAACACTGAAGCTTTCTTT. Encoded protein: CAIGGGMNTEAFF.

This clonotype was seen many times. V gene TRBV12-3 or TRBV12-4 combines with J gene TRBJ1-3; D is possibly TRBD1 (5 bases). The CDR3 is 15 residues long. Trimming took 3 bases from V and 2 from J, leaving 11 bases between them. CDR3 sequence (DNA): TGTGCCAGCAGTTTGGAGGGGCGCGCTGGAAACACCATATATTTT. It encodes CASSLEGRAGNTIYF.